These T cell receptor beta chains were read from a single sample in a study of blood T cell repertoires in COVID-19. Here immunoSEQ multiplex PCR was the method, and the copy in TCRdb shows in-frame clones only, minus some. The repertoire consists of 270,000 or so clones, with approximately 87% occurring once and the leading ten covering 10% to 15%. The sequencing sample was made of peripheral blood. These receptors originate from a woman aged 25 to 39 with COVID-19, enrolled during active disease. The CDR3 runs from the conserved cysteine through the conserved F or W. Clone size appears in some rows only: once, few, many, or a class for an expanded clone.

v_gene: TRBV10-1; abundance: -; CDR3aa: CASSGLAGGMDTQYF
v_gene: TRBV6-1; abundance: -; CDR3aa: CASSDQPGGTEAFF
v_gene: TRBV2; abundance: -; CDR3aa: CASREGLTDTQYF
v_gene: TRBV11-2; abundance: -; CDR3aa: CASSWVGAAETQYF
v_gene: TRBV4-1; abundance: -; CDR3aa: CASSQVPGQLAKNIQYF
v_gene: TRBV7-9; abundance: -; CDR3aa: CASSLNRGLNSYEQYF
v_gene: TRBV4-1; abundance: once; CDR3aa: CASSQDNTGVDTQYF
v_gene: TRBV28; abundance: -; CDR3aa: CASSLSRGYGYTF
v_gene: TRBV11-1; abundance: many; CDR3aa: CASSLLGGDTEAFF
v_gene: TRBV3-1/TRBV3-2; abundance: -; CDR3aa: CASSQGTGVGPLHF
v_gene: TRBV20-1; abundance: -; CDR3aa: CSAIRGYGYTF
v_gene: TRBV4-1; abundance: -; CDR3aa: CASSQVGADYGYTF
v_gene: TRBV3-1/TRBV3-2; abundance: -; CDR3aa: CASSRSWSSYNEQFF
v_gene: TRBV24-1; abundance: -; CDR3aa: CATKEGRSGPSYGYTF
v_gene: TRBV19; abundance: once; CDR3aa: CASSNRVTYEQYF
v_gene: TRBV5-5; abundance: -; CDR3aa: CASSLAPTSSGANVLTF
v_gene: TRBV7-8; abundance: -; CDR3aa: CASSPYYGYTF
v_gene: TRBV13; abundance: -; CDR3aa: CASSPRTSPSEQFF
v_gene: TRBV4-1; abundance: -; CDR3aa: CASSQEARRDVSPLHF
v_gene: TRBV7-6; abundance: -; CDR3aa: CASSLGAGAEAFF
v_gene: TRBV6-1; abundance: -; CDR3aa: CASSEGRVSSRELFF
v_gene: TRBV15; abundance: -; CDR3aa: CATSRGIGTVVSGNTIYF
v_gene: TRBV4-1; abundance: -; CDR3aa: CASSQDPAPEQYF
v_gene: TRBV5-4; abundance: -; CDR3aa: CASSLSGRRGTGELFF
v_gene: TRBV15; abundance: few; CDR3aa: CATSRGLSGGDSGNTIYF
v_gene: TRBV30; abundance: -; CDR3aa: CAWRLSFSGNTIYF
v_gene: TRBV27; abundance: -; CDR3aa: CASSLRRGEQFF
v_gene: TRBV14; abundance: -; CDR3aa: CASSLQHNTEAFF